Listed below are T cell receptor beta chains from one sample, sequenced in a study of blood T cell repertoires in COVID-19. TCRdb's table, derived via immunoSEQ multiplex PCR, lists solely in-frame clones and lacks some. The data hold about 15,000 clones, with about nine tenths observed a single time. Material for sequencing was peripheral blood. The origin of the receptors is a human donor in a cohort sampled during active COVID-19. The CDR3 runs from the conserved cysteine through the conserved F or W. Each record gives: V gene, J gene, clone size, D gene, CDR3 DNA, CDR3 protein. D genes are given only for firm matches. Clone size is stated in some rows and not others, as once, few, many or a class when expanded.

TRBV5-1,TRBJ2-1,NA,TRBD1,TGCGCCAGCAGAGGAGGGCCGGGACAGGGTTACAATGAGCAGTTCTTC,CASRGGPGQGYNEQFF
TRBV7-3,TRBJ1-6,NA,TRBD1,TGTGCCAGCAGCCCGAAGGGGACAGGGTATGGTTCACCCCTCCACTTT,CASSPKGTGYGSPLHF
TRBV29-1,TRBJ1-2,NA,NA,TGCAGCGTTGGGGAGGGCTATGGCTACACCTTC,CSVGEGYGYTF
TRBV9,TRBJ2-1,NA,NA,TGTGCCAGCAGCGTAGAGGACTTTAACTTATACAATGAGCAGTTCTTC,CASSVEDFNLYNEQFF
TRBV28,TRBJ1-5,once,NA,TGTGCCAGCAGGCCACAGGGAAGCAATCAGCCCCAGCATTTT,CASRPQGSNQPQHF
TRBV6-1,TRBJ2-7,NA,TRBD2,TGTGCCAGCAGTGACGGGTACGGGAGGGTCTACGAGCAGTACTTC,CASSDGYGRVYEQYF
TRBV5-6,TRBJ2-7,NA,TRBD1,TGTGCCAGCAGTCTACAGGGGGCCGCCTACGAGCAGTACTTC,CASSLQGAAYEQYF
TRBV27,TRBJ2-7,NA,TRBD2,TGTGCCAGCAGTCCGGGGGGGTACGAGCAGTACTTC,CASSPGGYEQYF
TRBV4-1,TRBJ1-1,NA,TRBD1,TGCGCCAGCAGCCAAGATGGGACAGTGAGGATGAACACTGAAGCTTTCTTT,CASSQDGTVRMNTEAFF
TRBV12-3/TRBV12-4,TRBJ2-7,NA,TRBD1,TGTGCCAGCAGTGTTGGGACAGACTACGAGCAGTACTTC,CASSVGTDYEQYF
TRBV7-9,TRBJ2-2,NA,TRBD2,TGTGCCAGCAGCACTAGCGGGAGTGACACCGGGGAGCTGTTTTTT,CASSTSGSDTGELFF
TRBV28,TRBJ1-2,once,NA,TGTGCCAGCACTTTAAGCGGGGGCGCGCGCTACACCTTC,CASTLSGGARYTF
TRBV28,TRBJ1-6,NA,NA,TGTGCCAGCATCCCCTCCAAGGGGAATAATTCACCCCTCCACTTT,CASIPSKGNNSPLHF
TRBV4-1,TRBJ1-4,NA,TRBD1,TGCGCCAGCAGCCGAGGGGCGGGACAGACTAATGAAAAACTGTTTTTT,CASSRGAGQTNEKLFF
TRBV18,TRBJ2-7,NA,TRBD1,TGTGCCAGCTCACCTCCTACAGGGGTGTACGAGCAGTACTTC,CASSPPTGVYEQYF
TRBV25-1,TRBJ1-3,NA,TRBD1,TGTGCCAGCACCGGGGGCGCGGGACAGGGCACCAGAAACACCATATATTTT,CASTGGAGQGTRNTIYF
TRBV3-1/TRBV3-2,TRBJ1-3,NA,NA,TGTGCCAGCAGCCAGCGCTCTGGAAACACCATATATTTT,CASSQRSGNTIYF
TRBV4-1,TRBJ2-1,NA,NA,TGCGCCAGCAGCCCACGGGCGGAGCGGCCCCCGGGGGAGCAGTTCTTC,CASSPRAERPPGEQFF
TRBV10-1,TRBJ2-1,NA,TRBD2,TGCGCCAGCAGTGAAACGGCTAGCGGGAGTCGGCCGTTCTTC,CASSETASGSRPFF
TRBV11-2,TRBJ2-7,NA,TRBD1,TGTGCCAGCAGGCGTCCGGGACAGGGGGCCTACGAGCAGTACTTC,CASRRPGQGAYEQYF
TRBV28,TRBJ1-1,NA,NA,TGTGCCAGCAGTTTTGGAGCCAGGGTAAACACTGAAGCTTTCTTT,CASSFGARVNTEAFF
TRBV6-5,TRBJ2-5,NA,TRBD2,TGTGCCAGCAGTTACAGAACTAGCGGGGAGACCCAGTACTTC,CASSYRTSGETQYF
TRBV6-5,TRBJ2-7,NA,TRBD1,TGTGCCAGCAGCACCGGGACAGGCGCCTACGAGCAGTACTTC,CASSTGTGAYEQYF
TRBV15,TRBJ2-7,NA,NA,TGTGCCACCAGCAGAGATTTAAGTTTACAGTTCCCCTACGAGCAGTACTTC,CATSRDLSLQFPYEQYF